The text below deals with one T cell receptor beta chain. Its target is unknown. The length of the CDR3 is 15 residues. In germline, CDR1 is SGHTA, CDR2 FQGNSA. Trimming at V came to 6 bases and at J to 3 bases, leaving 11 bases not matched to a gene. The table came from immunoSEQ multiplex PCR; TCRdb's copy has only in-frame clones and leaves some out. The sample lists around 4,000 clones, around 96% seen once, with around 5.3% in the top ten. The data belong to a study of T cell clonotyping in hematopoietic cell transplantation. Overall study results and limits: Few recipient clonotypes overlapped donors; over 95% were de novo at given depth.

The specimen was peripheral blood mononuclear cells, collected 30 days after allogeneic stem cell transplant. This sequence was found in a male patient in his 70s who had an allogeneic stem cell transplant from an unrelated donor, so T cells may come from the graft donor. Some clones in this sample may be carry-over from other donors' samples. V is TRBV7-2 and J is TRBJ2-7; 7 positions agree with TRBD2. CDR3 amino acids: CASSRGIGEGYEQYF. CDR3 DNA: TGTGCCAGCAGTAGAGGGATCGGGGAGGGCTACGAGCAGTACTTC.